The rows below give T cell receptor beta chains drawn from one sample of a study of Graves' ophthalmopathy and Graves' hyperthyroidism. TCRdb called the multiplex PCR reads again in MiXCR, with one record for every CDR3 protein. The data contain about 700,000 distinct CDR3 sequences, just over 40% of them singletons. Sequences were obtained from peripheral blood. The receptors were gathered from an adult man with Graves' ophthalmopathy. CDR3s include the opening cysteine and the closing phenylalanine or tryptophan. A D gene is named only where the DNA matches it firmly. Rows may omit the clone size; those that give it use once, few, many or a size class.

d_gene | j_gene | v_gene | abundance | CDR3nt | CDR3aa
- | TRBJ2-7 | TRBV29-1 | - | TGCAGCTTGGGGGGCGCCTACGAGCAGTACTTC | CSLGGAYEQYF
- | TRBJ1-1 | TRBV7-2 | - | TGTGCCAGCAGCTTATGGGGTCTCACTGAAGCTTTCTTT | CASSLWGLTEAFF
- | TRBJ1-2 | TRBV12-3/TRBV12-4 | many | TGTGCCAGCAGTTTATGGACCTCCCCTAGGGATGGCTACACCTTC | CASSLWTSPRDGYTF
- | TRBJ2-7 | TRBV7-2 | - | TGTGCCATCCCCTTGAGCGGGCGCTACGAGCAGTACTTC | CAIPLSGRYEQYF
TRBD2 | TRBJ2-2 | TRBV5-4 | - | TGTGCCGGGGCCCTACCAGCGGGAGTAGTTACCGGGGAGCTGTTTTTT | CAGALPAGVVTGELFF
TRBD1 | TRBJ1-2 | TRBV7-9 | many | TGTGCCAGCCAGGGGGCGTTTGGCTACACCTTC | CASQGAFGYTF
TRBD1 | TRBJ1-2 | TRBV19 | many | TGTGCCAGTAGTATGGACCGGGACAGCCTCCCTGGCTACACCTTC | CASSMDRDSLPGYTF
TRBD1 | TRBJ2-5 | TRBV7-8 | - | TGTGCCAGCAGCCCAAGGGGACAGGCCAAAGAGACCCAGTACTTC | CASSPRGQAKETQYF
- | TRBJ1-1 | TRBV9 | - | TGTGCCAGTAGACCATCGGGAGCGAACACTGAAGCTTTCTTT | CASRPSGANTEAFF
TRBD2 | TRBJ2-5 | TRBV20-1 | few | TGCAGTGCTAGAGATGGTCAGGGAGGGGAGATCCAGTACTTC | CSARDGQGGEIQYF
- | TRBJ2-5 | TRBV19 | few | TGTGCCAGTAGTACCTCCGGGACCCAGTACTTC | CASSTSGTQYF